The 24 T cell receptor beta chains listed next were all sequenced from one sample in a study of blood T cell repertoires in COVID-19. The method was immunoSEQ multiplex PCR; TCRdb's version includes in-frame clones alone and lacks a portion of them. The data contain around 250,000 clones, roughly 83% of them singletons. Sequenced material: PBMCs or T cells enriched from blood (not recorded which). Receptors were obtained from a woman aged 50 to 60 who had recovered from COVID-19.

This rearrangement joins TRBV3-1 (or the pseudogene TRBV3-2) to TRBJ1-4; the D gene is possibly TRBD1 (5 bases). Germline assignment: CDR1 LGHDT and CDR2 YNNKEL (reference sequence). This CDR3 is 16 amino acids long. V lost 2 bases and J lost 4, with 14 bases in between. The CDR3 sequence is CASSQRGMGFNEKLFF. DNA for the CDR3: TGTGCCAGCAGCCAAAGGGGTATGGGATTTAATGAAAAACTGTTTTTT.

This sequence joins TRBV9 and TRBJ2-2; D gene uncertain. This CDR3 is built from 14 residues. Germline loops: CDR1 SGDLS, CDR2 YYNGEE. With 0 bases removed from V and 5 bases from J, the gap between germline ends came to 8 bases. CDR3 in amino acids: CASSVDQLTGELFF. In nucleotides, the CDR3 is TGTGCCAGCAGCGTAGACCAACTGACCGGGGAGCTGTTTTTT.

The chain employs TRBV7-9 and TRBJ1-1, with D unclear. The V gene lost 2 bases and the J gene lost 7 bases, with 11 bases spanning the gap. Per germline, CDR1 SEHNR and CDR2 FQNEAQ (reference sequence). The CDR3 runs 13 residues. CDR3 region: CASSLSGWGEAFF. The CDR3 DNA reads TGTGCCAGCAGCTTATCGGGGTGGGGTGAAGCTTTCTTT.

V gene TRBV11-2 combines with J gene TRBJ2-2; D gene unclear. Trimming cost V 3 bases and J 5 bases, with 13 bases left between them. Germline V gene lookup returns CDR1 SGHAT and CDR2 FQNNGV. The CDR3 consists of 15 residues. The CDR3 DNA follows: TGTGCCAGCAGCTTTACCGGGTTGGGTACCGGGGAGCTGTTTTTT. This sequence encodes CASSFTGLGTGELFF.

CDR3 protein: CASSPQKNTEAFF. CDR3 DNA: TGTGCCAGCTCACCCCAGAAGAACACTGAAGCTTTCTTT. This rearrangement joins TRBV18 to TRBJ1-1; D is undetermined. Germline values: CDR1 KGHSH, CDR2 LQKENI. The CDR3 is made up of 13 amino acids. Trimming stripped 3 bases from V and 1 base from J, with 6 bases between.

The genes are TRBV6-5 and TRBJ2-1, with 7 bases matching TRBD1. The germline gives CDR1 MNHEY, CDR2 SVGAGI. Trimming took 6 bases from V and 2 from J; bases not matched to a gene: 7. This CDR3 is built from 15 residues. The CDR3, as DNA: TGTGCCAGCAGCCGGGGACAGCAAACCTACAATGAGCAGTTCTTC. It encodes CASSRGQQTYNEQFF.

This clone was seen more than once but under ten times. V usage is TRBV30 and J usage is TRBJ1-2; TRBD1 matches at 7 bases. The CDR3 is 13 residues long. From germline, CDR1 is GTSNPN and CDR2 SVGIG (reference sequence). The trim removed 3 bases at V and 5 bases at J, leaving 6 bases unmatched. CDR3: CAWSEQGPYGYTF. CDR3 coding DNA: TGTGCCTGGAGCGAACAGGGGCCTTATGGCTACACCTTC.

V and J are TRBV28 and TRBJ1-2, with TRBD1 identical over 10 bases. The CDR3 loop spans 14 amino acids. Germline assignment: CDR1 MDHEN and CDR2 SYDVKM. The trim removed 2 bases at V and 7 bases at J, leaving 4 bases unmatched. In DNA, the CDR3 is TGTGCCAGCAGTTTAGACGGGACAGGGGTTGGCTACACCTTC. Translating it yields CASSLDGTGVGYTF.

This chain joins TRBV13 and TRBJ2-7; 11 bases match TRBD1. The V and J ends lost 5 bases and 3 bases, in that order; junction bases with no gene match: 15. The length of the CDR3 is 18 residues. Germline V gives CDR1 PRHDT, CDR2 FYEKMQ (reference sequence). CDR3 loop: CASSLRTGGIRLFYEQYF. The CDR3 DNA sequence: TGTGCCAGCAGCCTGAGGACAGGGGGCATACGATTGTTCTACGAGCAGTACTTC.

The gene calls are TRBV28 and TRBJ1-5, with D maybe TRBD1 (5 bases). Per the germline V gene, CDR1 is MDHEN and CDR2 is SYDVKM. The CDR3 consists of 15 residues. Trimming took off 4 bases at V and 0 bases at J, with 10 bases between the two ends. The CDR3 DNA is TGTGCCAGCAGTTCTGGGGCAGCTAGCAATCAGCCCCAGCATTTT. It codes for CASSSGAASNQPQHF.

V and J are TRBV7-3 and TRBJ1-1; maybe TRBD1 (5 bases). The CDR3 is 15 residues long. Germline V gives CDR1 SGHTA, CDR2 FQGTGA. V lost 8 bases and J 0 bases, leaving 16 bases between the germline ends. In DNA, the CDR3 is TGTGCCAGCGCCGCAGGGAGGGGAATGAACACTGAAGCTTTCTTT. It codes for CASAAGRGMNTEAFF.

The gene calls are TRBV7-2 and TRBJ1-5, with 7 bases matching TRBD1. This CDR3 is built from 14 residues. Germline-derived CDR1 and CDR2 are SGHTA and FQGNSA. The ends lost 6 bases at V and 5 bases at J; junction bases unmatched: 7. CDR3 residues: CASSMGQSYQPQHF. As DNA, the CDR3 is TGTGCCAGCAGTATGGGACAGTCCTATCAGCCCCAGCATTTT.

The chain has TRBV4-1 and TRBJ1-3; D may be TRBD1 (5 bases). Trimming removed 1 base at V and 3 bases at J, with 13 bases between. The CDR3 totals 16 residues. CDR1 and CDR2 (germline): MGHRA, YSYEKL. CDR3 sequence: CASSQGRGADGNTIYF. CDR3 in DNA: TGCGCCAGCAGCCAAGGGAGGGGCGCGGATGGAAACACCATATATTTT.

The chain couples TRBV30 to TRBJ1-1; no firm D call. CDR1 is GTSNPN, CDR2 SVGIG, per germline (reference sequence). Trimming removed 6 bases from V and 1 base from J, with 9 bases in between. The length of the CDR3 is 12 residues. In nucleotides, the CDR3 is TGTGCCTGCTCGCGGGCGAACACTGAAGCTTTCTTT. Translating it yields CACSRANTEAFF.

The rearrangement uses TRBV27 and TRBJ1-1; perhaps TRBD1 as D (6 bases). Germline CDR1 reads MNHEY; CDR2 reads SMNVEV (reference sequence). V lost 5 bases and J lost 4, with 17 bases in between. This CDR3 region has 15 residues. CDR3 residues: CASSPHRDWSTEAFF. The DNA of the CDR3 is TGTGCCAGCAGTCCACACAGGGATTGGAGCACTGAAGCTTTCTTT.

This chain connects TRBV27 to TRBJ2-6, with D maybe TRBD2 (5 bases). V lost 3 bases and J lost 2, with 11 bases in between. The CDR3 loop spans 16 amino acids. CDR1 is MNHEY and CDR2 is SMNVEV in the germline V gene (reference sequence). CDR3 in DNA: TGTGCCAGCAGTTTCCGGGGTCGGGCTGGGGCCAACGTCCTGACTTTC. Translation: CASSFRGRAGANVLTF.

The V call is TRBV10-3, the J call TRBJ2-1, with 7 bases lining up with TRBD2. The germline gives CDR1 ENHRY, CDR2 SYGVKD. This CDR3 has 13 amino acids. J lost 4 bases, V lost 8 bases, and 5 bases had no gene match. The CDR3 DNA reads as TGTGCCATCCGGGAGGATGGGTACAATGAGCAGTTCTTC. Residues: CAIREDGYNEQFF.

This rearrangement joins TRBV19 to TRBJ2-1, with TRBD1 identical over 10 bases. The V gene end was trimmed by 6 bases and the J gene end by 4 bases; junction bases not matched to a gene: 6. This CDR3 has 15 amino acids. From germline, CDR1 is LNHDA and CDR2 SQIVND (reference sequence). CDR3 in amino acids: CASRTGQGKYNEQFF. The CDR3 nucleotides are TGTGCCAGTAGAACGGGACAGGGGAAATACAATGAGCAGTTCTTC. Supplemented by reference TRBV19 and TRBJ2-1, the full variable domain reads DGGITQSPKYLFRKEGQNVTLSCEQNLNHDAMYWYRQDPGQGLRLIYYSQIVNDFQKGDIAEGYSVSREKKESFPLTVTSAQKNPTAFYLCASRTGQGKYNEQFFGPGTRLTVL.

This chain joins TRBV9 and TRBJ1-1; 8 bases map to TRBD1. Germline V gene lookup returns CDR1 SGDLS and CDR2 YYNGEE. This CDR3 is built from 15 residues. Germline trimming cut 3 bases from V and 5 bases from J; bases unmatched to any gene: 9. The CDR3 loop reads CASSGSQGARTEAFF. CDR3 bases: TGTGCCAGCAGCGGGAGTCAGGGGGCACGAACTGAAGCTTTCTTT.

The genes are TRBV19 and TRBJ2-5, with no clear D. In germline, CDR1 is LNHDA, CDR2 SQIVND (reference sequence). V lost 0 bases, J lost 5 bases, and 7 bases lay in between. The CDR3 covers 13 residues. DNA for the CDR3: TGTGCCAGTAGTATAGAGCTCGGGGAGACCCAGTACTTC. Translation gives CASSIELGETQYF. Drawing the rest from reference TRBV19 and TRBJ2-5, the complete variable domain is DGGITQSPKYLFRKEGQNVTLSCEQNLNHDAMYWYRQDPGQGLRLIYYSQIVNDFQKGDIAEGYSVSREKKESFPLTVTSAQKNPTAFYLCASSIELGETQYFGPGTRLLVL.

The gene calls are TRBV4-1 and TRBJ1-5; D not certain. The CDR3 consists of 16 residues. Germline loops: CDR1 MGHRA, CDR2 YSYEKL. The ends were cut back, 0 bases at V and 2 bases at J, with 11 bases in the middle. The CDR3 DNA sequence: TGCGCCAGCAGCCAAGATTGGAGGGCGGGCAATCAGCCCCAGCATTTT. It translates to CASSQDWRAGNQPQHF.

This sequence joins TRBV6-6 and TRBJ1-3; 7 bases match TRBD1. Per germline, CDR1 MNHNY and CDR2 SVGAGI (reference sequence). This CDR3 contains 15 residues. Trimming at V came to 7 bases and at J to 4 bases, leaving 10 bases not matched to a gene. The CDR3 nucleotides read TGTGCCAGCAACACTACCCCGGGACAGGGAAACACCATATATTTT. Encoded protein: CASNTTPGQGNTIYF.

The chain has TRBV7-9 and TRBJ2-3; 10 bases agree with TRBD2. The ends lost 1 base at V and 2 bases at J; junction bases unmatched: 6. The CDR3 runs 17 residues. Germline CDR1 is SEHNR and CDR2 is FQNEAQ (reference sequence). Written as DNA, the CDR3 is TGTGCCAGCAGCTTAGGTCTAGCGGGAGCCCACACAGATACGCAGTATTTT. This gives the protein CASSLGLAGAHTDTQYF.

The J gene is TRBJ2-5, the V gene TRBV19, with 8 bases fitting TRBD2. J lost 1 base, V lost 5 bases, and 12 bases had no gene match. CDR3 size: 17 residues. Germline V gene lookup returns CDR1 LNHDA and CDR2 SQIVND (reference sequence). The CDR3 nucleotides read TGTGCCAGTAGTCCCGACCTATGGCGGGAGGTCCAAGAGACCCAGTACTTC. Translated: CASSPDLWREVQETQYF.